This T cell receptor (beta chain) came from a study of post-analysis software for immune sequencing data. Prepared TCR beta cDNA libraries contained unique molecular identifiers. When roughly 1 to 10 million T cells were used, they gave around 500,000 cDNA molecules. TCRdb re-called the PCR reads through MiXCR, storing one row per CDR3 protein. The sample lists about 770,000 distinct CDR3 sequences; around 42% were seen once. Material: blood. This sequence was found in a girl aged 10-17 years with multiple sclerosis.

The CDR3 coding sequence is TGTGCCACCAGTGATGGTGGGGAGGTGGAGACCCAGTACTTC. Its translation: CATSDGGEVETQYF. The chain is built from TRBV24-1 and TRBJ2-5; TRBD2 might be the D (6 bases). CDR1 KGHDR and CDR2 SFDVKD come from the germline V gene. The V gene lost 3 bases and the J gene lost 5 bases, with 12 bases spanning the gap. The CDR3 contains 14 residues.